These T cell receptor beta chains were read from a single sample in a study of OX40 agonist ivuxolimab in advanced cancers. The method was immunoSEQ multiplex PCR; TCRdb's version includes in-frame clones alone and lacks a portion of them. The sample records some 70,000 clones, around 80% being singletons. The material sequenced was CD4+ or CD8+ T cells sorted from blood, taken in a trial of the OX40 agonist ivuxolimab. Source of these receptors: an adult with an advanced solid tumor such as melanoma, head and neck, liver or kidney cancer. Both conserved end residues are part of each CDR3. The order of the fields is V gene, J gene, clone size, D gene, CDR3 DNA, CDR3 protein. The D gene is left open where the match is weak. For some rows the clone size is stated as once, few or many, or as a class when expanded; others skip it.

TRBV9,TRBJ1-3,-,-,TGTGCCAGCAGCCCCTACTCTGGAAACACCATATATTTT,CASSPYSGNTIYF
TRBV10-3,TRBJ2-1,-,-,TGTGCCATCAGACGGACGTTGAGCTCCTACAATGAGCAGTTCTTC,CAIRRTLSSYNEQFF
TRBV6-5,TRBJ2-1,-,TRBD1,TGTGCCAGCAGTTTAGGGACAGGGTACAATGAGCAGTTCTTC,CASSLGTGYNEQFF
TRBV7-9,TRBJ2-3,-,TRBD2,TGTGCCAGCAGCGAGTCCGGGACTAGCTATGATACGCAGTATTTT,CASSESGTSYDTQYF
TRBV9,TRBJ2-3,once,-,TGTGCCAGCTCCTTGGGGGCAGATACGCAGTATTTT,CASSLGADTQYF
TRBV7-2,TRBJ1-2,-,-,TGTGCCAGCAGCCGTAAAGGTCCCTACCTAAACTATGGCTACACCTTC,CASSRKGPYLNYGYTF
TRBV5-1,TRBJ1-1,few,TRBD1,TGCGCCAGCAGGTACCGGGACAGCGCCACTGAAGCTTTCTTT,CASRYRDSATEAFF
TRBV6-6,TRBJ2-1,-,-,TGTGCCAGCAGTTCCGATCGGGATGGCTCCTACAATGAGCAATTCTTC,CASSSDRDGSYNEQFF
TRBV5-6,TRBJ1-1,-,-,TGTGCCAGCAGCTTTGGAGGGACCATGAACACTGAAGCTTTCTTT,CASSFGGTMNTEAFF
TRBV7-2,TRBJ1-2,-,TRBD1,TGTGCCAGCAGCTTAGTTAGGACAGGGGCGTATGGCTACACCTTC,CASSLVRTGAYGYTF
TRBV15,TRBJ1-5,-,-,TGTGCCACCAGCAGAGATCGTGGGGCCGGCAATCAGCCCCAGCATTTT,CATSRDRGAGNQPQHF
TRBV29-1,TRBJ2-1,-,TRBD2,TGCAGCTACCCAAGCGGGAGCTCCTACAATGAGCAGTTCTTC,CSYPSGSSYNEQFF
TRBV7-9,TRBJ2-5,-,-,TGTGCCAGCAGCTTTTCGGCGGGACCTCAAGAGACCCAGTACTTC,CASSFSAGPQETQYF
TRBV5-1,TRBJ1-4,-,-,TGCGCCAGCAGCCAACAGGGTTCTCGGTCTAATGAAAAACTGTTTTTT,CASSQQGSRSNEKLFF
TRBV2,TRBJ1-2,-,TRBD1,TGTGCCAGCCCCCCGTGGGGGGACAGGTTCAACTATGGCTACACCTTC,CASPPWGDRFNYGYTF
TRBV2,TRBJ2-1,-,TRBD1,TGTGCCAGCAGGGGACAGGGTTTTAATGAGCAGTTCTTC,CASRGQGFNEQFF
TRBV30,TRBJ2-2,-,TRBD1,TGTGCCTGGAGCCAGGGACAGTCGATTTACACCGGGGAGCTGTTTTTT,CAWSQGQSIYTGELFF
TRBV30,TRBJ1-2,-,-,TGTGCCTGGAGTGTAACGGCCCCAGGGTTCGGCTACACCTTC,CAWSVTAPGFGYTF
TRBV7-2,TRBJ2-7,once,-,TGTGCCAGCAGCTTAGCGAGAACAGGGTACGAGCAGTACTTC,CASSLARTGYEQYF
TRBV5-4,TRBJ1-2,-,-,TGTGCCAGCAGCTCCAAGGAGGGGTTCAGCTATGGCTACACCTTC,CASSSKEGFSYGYTF
TRBV11-3,TRBJ2-7,-,TRBD2,TGTGCCAGCAGCCAGGGCGGGGGTGGCTCCTACGAGCAGTACTTC,CASSQGGGGSYEQYF
TRBV19,TRBJ1-1,-,TRBD1,TGTGCCAGTAGAACGATCTTCCGGTGGACAGGGACCACTGAAGCTTTCTTT,CASRTIFRWTGTTEAFF
TRBV6-6,TRBJ2-7,-,TRBD1,TGTGCCAGCAGTTACTTGGGACAGGCTTGGCGCGAGCAGTACTTC,CASSYLGQAWREQYF
TRBV19,TRBJ2-2,-,TRBD2,TGTGCCAGTAGTATAGGAGTTTGGGGACTAGCGGGAGAAGGGTTGAACACCGGGGAGCTGTTTTTT,CASSIGVWGLAGEGLNTGELFF
TRBV6-1,TRBJ2-7,-,-,TGTGCCAGCAGTGAACGACCCGGGACCGCCGGACCTAGCGAGCAGTACTTC,CASSERPGTAGPSEQYF
TRBV2,TRBJ1-5,-,-,TGTGCCAGCACCGCGGACGGCAGCAATCAGCCCCAGCATTTT,CASTADGSNQPQHF
TRBV7-2,TRBJ2-6,few,-,TGTGCCAGCAGCCGGGGAAGATGGGCTGGTACCAACGTCCTGACTTTC,CASSRGRWAGTNVLTF
TRBV11-2,TRBJ1-1,-,-,TGTGCCAGCAGCTTAGATCGGATGTGGGGGAGAACTGAAGCTTTCTTT,CASSLDRMWGRTEAFF
TRBV14,TRBJ2-1,few,TRBD2,TGTGCCAGCAGCCTGAGGTGGGCACGGGGGGGTAACAATGAGCAGTTCTTC,CASSLRWARGGNNEQFF
TRBV19,TRBJ2-3,-,TRBD2,TGTGCCAGCACGACTAGCGGGAGTCATACAGATACGCAGTATTTT,CASTTSGSHTDTQYF
TRBV5-1,TRBJ2-3,once,TRBD1,TGCGCCAGCAGCTTGGCTGGGACAGAAGATACGCAGTATTTT,CASSLAGTEDTQYF
TRBV21-1,TRBJ2-1,-,-,TGTGCCAGCGCCCTACGGAGGACCTACAATGAGCAGTTCTTC,CASALRRTYNEQFF
TRBV7-2,TRBJ2-7,-,-,TGTGCCAGCAGCCCGGGACTTGGCGGCTACGAGCAGTACTTC,CASSPGLGGYEQYF
TRBV5-8,TRBJ2-5,-,-,TGTGCCAGCAGCTTGGGAGGGCAAGAGACCCAGTACTTC,CASSLGGQETQYF
TRBV6-1,TRBJ2-3,-,TRBD1,TGTGCCAGCACCGGGACAGTCCGGACAGATACGCAGTATTTT,CASTGTVRTDTQYF
TRBV30,TRBJ1-3,-,-,TGTGCCTGGAGTCGCCAAGACGGGTTTTGGGGAAACACCATATATTTT,CAWSRQDGFWGNTIYF
TRBV6-5,TRBJ2-5,-,-,TGTGCCAGCAGCCAGAATGAAGAGACCCAGTACTTC,CASSQNEETQYF
TRBV6-5,TRBJ1-1,-,TRBD1,TGTGCCAGCAGTTTTATTAACAGGGGAGGCACTGAAGCTTTCTTT,CASSFINRGGTEAFF
TRBV5-4,TRBJ1-5,-,-,TGTGCCAGCAGCAACACAGGGTCCGGGGCAATTCAGCCCCAGCATTTT,CASSNTGSGAIQPQHF
TRBV18,TRBJ1-2,-,-,TGTGCCAGCTCAGCCACAGGGATGGACTATGGCTACACCTTC,CASSATGMDYGYTF
TRBV5-4,TRBJ1-2,-,TRBD1,TGTGCCAGCAGGCCGGGACAGGGGGCGCGAGGCTACACCTTC,CASRPGQGARGYTF
TRBV7-2,TRBJ1-5,-,TRBD1,TGTGCCAGCAGCTTACGCAGGGGGAGCAATCAGCCCCAGCATTTT,CASSLRRGSNQPQHF
TRBV5-4,TRBJ2-7,-,-,TGTGCCAGCAGCGGGGGGACTTCCTCCTACGAGCAGTACTTC,CASSGGTSSYEQYF
TRBV5-1,TRBJ2-5,-,-,TGCGCCAGCAGCTTGGTGGGGAAGGAGACCCAGTACTTC,CASSLVGKETQYF
TRBV4-2,TRBJ2-1,-,TRBD2,TGTGCCAGCAGCCCCCTACGGGGGGTCTCCTACAATGAGCAGTTCTTC,CASSPLRGVSYNEQFF
TRBV4-2,TRBJ1-4,-,-,TGTGCCAGCAGCCAAGAGGGAGTCAATAATGAAAAACTGTTTTTT,CASSQEGVNNEKLFF
TRBV6-1,TRBJ1-3,-,TRBD1,TGTGCCAGCGGTCCGGGACAGGGCTGGGACACCATATATTTT,CASGPGQGWDTIYF
TRBV29-1,TRBJ1-2,-,-,TGCAGCGTTGTCCGGGGGGATGGCTACACCTTC,CSVVRGDGYTF
TRBV4-1,TRBJ2-1,-,TRBD2,TGCGCCAGCAGACTCACAAGCGGGAGAGGAAAGAATGAGCAGTTCTTC,CASRLTSGRGKNEQFF
TRBV7-8,TRBJ2-4,-,TRBD1,TGTGCCAGCAGCTTAGTAGCGACAGGGGGCCGGCAAAACATTCAGTACTTC,CASSLVATGGRQNIQYF
TRBV7-2,TRBJ2-7,-,TRBD1,TGTGCCAGCAGCCACCCGGGACAGGGGTACGAGCAGTACTTC,CASSHPGQGYEQYF
TRBV9,TRBJ2-1,-,TRBD1,TGTGCCAGCAGCCCAAGACAGGGGGCAATGGGTGAGCAGTTCTTC,CASSPRQGAMGEQFF
TRBV7-3,TRBJ2-5,-,-,TGTGCCAGCAGCTACTCCTTAGGAGAGACCCAGTACTTC,CASSYSLGETQYF
TRBV5-1,TRBJ2-3,-,TRBD2,TGCGCCAGCAGCTTGGAACTAGCGGGGGGGTATACGCAGTATTTT,CASSLELAGGYTQYF
TRBV11-2,TRBJ1-2,-,-,TGTGCCAGCAGCCGTGACAGGTTTGCTAACTATGGCTACACCTTC,CASSRDRFANYGYTF
TRBV27,TRBJ1-1,-,TRBD1,TGTGCCAGCAGTTTAGACAGGGAAGGATCTGAAGCTTTCTTT,CASSLDREGSEAFF
TRBV18,TRBJ1-5,-,-,TGTGCCAGCTCACCATTACAGAGCAATCAGCCCCAGCATTTT,CASSPLQSNQPQHF
TRBV6-1,TRBJ1-1,-,-,TGTGCCAGCTACAGGGAAGGCACTGAAGCTTTCTTT,CASYREGTEAFF
TRBV27,TRBJ1-6,-,TRBD1,TGTGCCAGCACCTCCTTGTTGTGGGACAGGGATTCACCCCTCCACTTT,CASTSLLWDRDSPLHF